A single sample is the source of the 10 T cell receptor beta chains below, sequenced in a study of shared clonotypes between healthy human individuals. TCRdb keeps only in-frame clones here, not all; method: immunoSEQ multiplex PCR. There are roughly 2.5 million clones in the sample; around 90% occur only once, and roughly 0.15% lies in the top ten. The source material was naive CD4+ T cells sorted from blood. As for subset: CD45RA+ positively selected. The source of these receptors is a man between 18 and 35 years old in good health.

This chain joins TRBV7-2 and TRBJ2-3; no clear D. The germline CDR1 and CDR2 sequences are SGHTA and FQGNSA. The CDR3 spans 14 residues. With 1 base removed from V and 4 bases from J, the gap between germline ends came to 9 bases. The CDR3 sequence: CASSLGLFPDTQYF. CDR3 DNA sequence: TGTGCCAGCAGCTTAGGGCTGTTCCCAGATACGCAGTATTTT.

The rearrangement joins TRBV9 to TRBJ1-5; TRBD1 agrees at 7 bases. The CDR3 length is 18 residues. The germline V gene encodes CDR1 SGDLS and CDR2 YYNGEE. Unmatched junction bases numbered 9, after V lost 0 bases and J lost 0 bases. CDR3 sequence reads: CASSVGTGTVHSNQPQHF. The CDR3 coding sequence is TGTGCCAGCAGCGTAGGGACCGGGACAGTCCATAGCAATCAGCCCCAGCATTTT.

V gene TRBV30 combines with J gene TRBJ2-7; D is unclear. V lost 2 bases to trimming and J lost 0 bases, with 8 bases between them. This CDR3 region has 13 residues. Germline values: CDR1 GTSNPN, CDR2 SVGIG (reference sequence). The CDR3 nucleotides are TGTGCCTGGAGTCGGACGGACTCCTACGAGCAGTACTTC. It yields the protein CAWSRTDSYEQYF.

The rearrangement joins TRBV29-1 to TRBJ1-1; D possibly corresponds to TRBD1 (6 bases). The germline CDR1 and CDR2 sequences are SQVTM and ANQGSEA. The CDR3 is 13 amino acids. The V end lost 7 bases, the J end lost 6 bases, and 18 bases lay between the germline ends. DNA for the CDR3: TGCAGCGCCCTAGACAGGACAAGGGCTGAAGCTTTCTTT. It specifies CSALDRTRAEAFF.

This chain joins TRBV5-8 and TRBJ1-6; weak D call: TRBD1 (6 bases). Between the trimmed V and J ends, which lost 1 base and 9 bases, there was a span of 14 bases. CDR3 length: 15 amino acids. Germline V gene lookup returns CDR1 SGHTS and CDR2 YDEGEE. The chain's CDR3 is CASSLYVGATSPLHF. The CDR3 DNA reads as TGTGCCAGCAGCTTGTACGTGGGGGCTACTTCACCCCTCCACTTT.

CDR3: CASNPHQGMEYGYTF. CDR3 sequence (DNA): TGTGCCAGCAACCCACATCAGGGGATGGAGTATGGCTACACCTTC. This chain links TRBV6-1 with TRBJ1-2, with D tentatively TRBD1 (6 bases). V dropped 7 bases and J dropped 5 bases, with 20 bases sitting between them. Germline V CDR1 and CDR2: MNHNS, SASEGT. The CDR3 runs to 15 residues.

J is TRBJ2-2 and V is TRBV19; 8 bases match TRBD1. The CDR3 spans 18 residues. V was clipped by 7 bases and J by 6 bases; unmatched bases: 19. Germline V gene sequence: CDR1 LNHDA, CDR2 SQIVND (reference sequence). CDR3: CASKPYGQGTSDSGELFF. CDR3 nucleotides: TGTGCCAGTAAGCCATATGGACAGGGAACCTCTGATTCCGGGGAGCTGTTTTTT.

V gene TRBV30 combines with J gene TRBJ1-2; 9 bases are shared with TRBD1. The CDR3 extends over 12 amino acids. The J segment lost 6 bases and the V segment lost 4 bases, leaving 3 bases of the junction unmatched. CDR1 and CDR2 from the germline V gene are GTSNPN and SVGIG (reference sequence). CDR3 DNA sequence: TGTGCCTGGAATTGGGACAGGGATGGCTACACCTTC. Translating gives CAWNWDRDGYTF.

This clone was observed once. The chain employs TRBV5-6 and TRBJ1-5; 11 nucleotides line up with TRBD1. Germline CDR1 reads SGHDT; CDR2 reads YYEEEE. This CDR3 is built from 15 residues. The V segment lost 5 bases and the J segment 4 bases; nucleotides outside the gene matches: 5. The CDR3 here is CASSWGQGGNQPQHF. The DNA of the CDR3 is TGTGCCAGCAGTTGGGGACAGGGGGGGAATCAGCCCCAGCATTTT. The full variable domain, its missing parts supplied by reference TRBV5-6 and TRBJ1-5, is DAGVTQSPTHLIKTRGQQVTLRCSPKSGHDTVSWYQQALGQGPQFIFQYYEEEERQRGNFPDRFSGHQFPNYSSELNVNALLLGDSALYLCASSWGQGGNQPQHFGDGTRLSIL.

This chain joins TRBV10-3 and TRBJ2-7; TRBD2 matches at 10 bases. Germline V lookup: CDR1 ENHRY, CDR2 SYGVKD. The V segment lost 0 bases and the J segment 7 bases; nucleotides outside the gene matches: 3. The CDR3 sequence is 14 residues long. The CDR3 DNA reads TGTGCCATCAGTGAGTCCCTAGCGGGAGAAGAGCAGTACTTC. Its protein product is CAISESLAGEEQYF.